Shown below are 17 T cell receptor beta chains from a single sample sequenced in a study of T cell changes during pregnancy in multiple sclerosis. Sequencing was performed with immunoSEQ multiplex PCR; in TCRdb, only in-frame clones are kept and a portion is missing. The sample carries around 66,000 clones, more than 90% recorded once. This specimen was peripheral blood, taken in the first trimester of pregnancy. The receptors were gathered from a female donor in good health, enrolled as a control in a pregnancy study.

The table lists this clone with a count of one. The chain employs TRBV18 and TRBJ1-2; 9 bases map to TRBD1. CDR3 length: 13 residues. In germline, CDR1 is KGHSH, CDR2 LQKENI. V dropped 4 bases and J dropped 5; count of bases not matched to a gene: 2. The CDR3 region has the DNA TGTGCCAGCTCACTGGGACAGGGTTATGGCTACACCTTC. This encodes CASSLGQGYGYTF. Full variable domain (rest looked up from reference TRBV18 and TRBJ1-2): NAGVMQNPRHLVRRRGQEARLRCSPMKGHSHVYWYRQLPEEGLKFMVYLQKENIIDESGMPKERFSAEFPKEGPSILRIQQVVRGDSAAYFCASSLGQGYGYTFGSGTRLTVV.

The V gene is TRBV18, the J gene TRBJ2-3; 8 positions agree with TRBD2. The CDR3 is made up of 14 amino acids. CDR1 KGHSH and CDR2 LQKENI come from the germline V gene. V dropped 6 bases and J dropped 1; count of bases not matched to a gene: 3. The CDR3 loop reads CASSLTSGTDTQYF. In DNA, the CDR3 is TGTGCCAGCTCGTTGACTAGCGGCACAGATACGCAGTATTTT. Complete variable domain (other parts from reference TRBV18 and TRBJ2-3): NAGVMQNPRHLVRRRGQEARLRCSPMKGHSHVYWYRQLPEEGLKFMVYLQKENIIDESGMPKERFSAEFPKEGPSILRIQQVVRGDSAAYFCASSLTSGTDTQYFGPGTRLTVL.

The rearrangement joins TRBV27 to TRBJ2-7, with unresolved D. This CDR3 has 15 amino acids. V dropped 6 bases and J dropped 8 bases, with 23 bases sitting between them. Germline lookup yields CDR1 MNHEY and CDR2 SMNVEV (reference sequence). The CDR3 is CASSPLASLNEKQYF. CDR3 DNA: TGTGCCAGCAGCCCTCTTGCGTCCCTTAATGAAAAGCAGTACTTC.

The CDR3 reads CAIRADGSNQPQHF. The CDR3 coding sequence is TGTGCCATCAGAGCGGACGGAAGCAATCAGCCCCAGCATTTT. The chain combines TRBV10-3 with TRBJ1-5, with no clear D. The germline gives CDR1 ENHRY, CDR2 SYGVKD. V was clipped by 6 bases and J by 1 base, with 10 bases between them. CDR3 size: 14 residues.

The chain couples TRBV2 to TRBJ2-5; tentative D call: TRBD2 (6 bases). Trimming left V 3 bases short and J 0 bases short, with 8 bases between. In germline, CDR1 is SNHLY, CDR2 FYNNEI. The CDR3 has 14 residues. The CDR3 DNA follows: TGTGCCAGCAGTGACGGCGGGAACCAAGAGACCCAGTACTTC. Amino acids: CASSDGGNQETQYF.

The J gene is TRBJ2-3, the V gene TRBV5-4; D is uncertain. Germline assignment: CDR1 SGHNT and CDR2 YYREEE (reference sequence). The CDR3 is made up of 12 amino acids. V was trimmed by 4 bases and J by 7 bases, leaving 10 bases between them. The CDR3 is CASSSTANTQYF. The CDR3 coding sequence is TGTGCCAGCAGCAGTACCGCGAATACGCAGTATTTT.

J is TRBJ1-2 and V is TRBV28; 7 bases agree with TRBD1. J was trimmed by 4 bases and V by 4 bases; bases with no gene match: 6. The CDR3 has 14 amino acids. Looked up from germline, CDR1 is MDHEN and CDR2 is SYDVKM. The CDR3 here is CASSYLTGAYGYTF. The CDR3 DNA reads TGTGCCAGCAGTTACCTTACAGGGGCCTATGGCTACACCTTC.

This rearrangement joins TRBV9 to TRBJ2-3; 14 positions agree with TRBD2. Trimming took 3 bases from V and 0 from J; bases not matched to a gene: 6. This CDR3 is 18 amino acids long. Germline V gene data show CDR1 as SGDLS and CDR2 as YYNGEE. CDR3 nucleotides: TGTGCCAGCAGCGCCGGGACTAGCGGGAGCCTCAGCACAGATACGCAGTATTTT. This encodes CASSAGTSGSLSTDTQYF.

The CDR3 nucleotides read TGCGCCAGCTCCCTACTAGCGGGAGAAGAGACCCAGTACTTC. As protein: CASSLLAGEETQYF. The chain employs TRBV5-1 and TRBJ2-5; 11 nucleotides line up with TRBD2. From germline, CDR1 is SGHRS and CDR2 YFSETQ. V shed 7 bases and J 3 bases; nucleotides not matched to a gene: 5. The CDR3 length is 14 residues.

In DNA form, the CDR3 reads TGTGCCAGCAGTCTCCGGACAGGTTATGGCTACACCTTC. Its translation is CASSLRTGYGYTF. V gene TRBV28 combines with J gene TRBJ1-2, with 7 bases identical to TRBD1. This CDR3 spans 13 amino acids. Unmatched junction bases numbered 5, after V lost 5 bases and J lost 5 bases. The germline CDR1 and CDR2 sequences are MDHEN and SYDVKM.

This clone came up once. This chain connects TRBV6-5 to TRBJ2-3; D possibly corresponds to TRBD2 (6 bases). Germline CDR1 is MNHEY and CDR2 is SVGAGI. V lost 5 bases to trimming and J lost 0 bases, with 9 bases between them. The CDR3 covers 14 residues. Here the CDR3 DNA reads TGTGCCAGCAGTCGACTAGATAGCACAGATACGCAGTATTTT. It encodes CASSRLDSTDTQYF.

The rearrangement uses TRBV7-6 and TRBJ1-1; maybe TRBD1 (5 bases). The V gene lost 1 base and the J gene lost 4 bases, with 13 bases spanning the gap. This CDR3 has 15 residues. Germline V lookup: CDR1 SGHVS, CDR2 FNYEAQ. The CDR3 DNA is TGTGCCAGCAGCTTAGAGGGGCAGGGTCGCACTGAAGCTTTCTTT. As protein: CASSLEGQGRTEAFF.

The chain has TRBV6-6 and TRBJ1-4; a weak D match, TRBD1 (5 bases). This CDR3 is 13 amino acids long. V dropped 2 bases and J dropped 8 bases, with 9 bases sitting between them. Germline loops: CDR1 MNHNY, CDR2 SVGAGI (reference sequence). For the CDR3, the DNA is TGTGCCAGCAGTTACATGGGGCAGGAAAAACTGTTTTTT. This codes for CASSYMGQEKLFF.

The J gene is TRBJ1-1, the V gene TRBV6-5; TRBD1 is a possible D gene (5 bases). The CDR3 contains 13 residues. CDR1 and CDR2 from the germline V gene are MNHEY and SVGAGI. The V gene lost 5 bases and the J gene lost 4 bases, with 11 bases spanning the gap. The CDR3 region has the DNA TGTGCCAGCAGTCGGTGGACAAGCACTGAAGCTTTCTTT. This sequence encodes CASSRWTSTEAFF.

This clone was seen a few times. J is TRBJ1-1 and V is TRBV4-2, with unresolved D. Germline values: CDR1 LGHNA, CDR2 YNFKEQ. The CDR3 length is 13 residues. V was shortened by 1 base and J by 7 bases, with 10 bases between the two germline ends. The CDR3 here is CASSQAGEVEAFF. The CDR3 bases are TGTGCCAGCAGCCAAGCCGGGGAGGTTGAAGCTTTCTTT.

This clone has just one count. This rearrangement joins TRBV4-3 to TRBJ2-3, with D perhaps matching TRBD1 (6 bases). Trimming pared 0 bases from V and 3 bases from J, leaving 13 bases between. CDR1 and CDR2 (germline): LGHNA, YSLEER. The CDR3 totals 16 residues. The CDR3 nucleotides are TGCGCCAGCAGCCAAGATCTACAGGGTTGGACAGATACGCAGTATTTT. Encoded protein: CASSQDLQGWTDTQYF.

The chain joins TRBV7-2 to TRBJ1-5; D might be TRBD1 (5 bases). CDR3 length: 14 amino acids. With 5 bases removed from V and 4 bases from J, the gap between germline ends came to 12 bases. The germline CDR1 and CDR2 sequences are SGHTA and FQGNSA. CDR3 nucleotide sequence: TGTGCCAGCAGCCCTCGGACACCTAATCAGCCCCAGCATTTT. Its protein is CASSPRTPNQPQHF.